Below, 25 T cell receptor beta chains from the same sample are listed, as sequenced in a study of T cells expressing NK-cell markers. TCRdb re-called the 5' RACE reads and shows each CDR3 protein once, DNA omitted. In total, the table holds 150,000 to 200,000 distinct CDR3 sequences. The sequencing sample was made of blood T cells: a sorted CD56 or NKG2C T cell subset, CD4+ or CD8+ T cells, or bulk PBMC T cells (not recorded which). The receptors derive from a woman aged 18-69 years in good health.

The V and J genes are TRBV28 and TRBJ2-3; lacking DNA, the TRBD1 call made by TCRdb goes unchecked. Per germline, CDR1 MDHEN and CDR2 SYDVKM. The CDR3 extends over 16 amino acids. CDR3 region: CASSSPIRGGTDTQYF.

The chain employs TRBV7-2 and TRBJ2-7; TCRdb indicates TRBD2, and absent DNA this call remains unverified. Germline-derived CDR1 and CDR2 are SGHTA and FQGNSA. This CDR3 spans 15 amino acids. The CDR3 reads CASSLARGGSYEQYF.

The chain employs TRBV25-1 and TRBJ2-7; absent DNA, TCRdb's TRBD1 call cannot be checked. Germline CDR1 MGHDK, CDR2 SYGVNS. The CDR3 spans 17 residues. CDR3 loop: CASSEGSRRQPSYEQYF.

The V call is TRBV4-2, the J call TRBJ2-3; TCRdb's D call, TRBD2, is unchecked because there is no DNA. This CDR3 spans 16 amino acids. CDR1 is LGHNA and CDR2 is YNFKEQ in the germline V gene. The CDR3 sequence: CASSSWTSIPADTQYF.

The chain couples TRBV15 to TRBJ1-1; TCRdb's assignment of TRBD1 cannot be checked, as there is no DNA. Germline CDR1 is LNHNV and CDR2 is YYDKDF (reference sequence). There are 14 residues in the CDR3. The CDR3 region is CATRWDIRDTEAFF.

The chain employs TRBV5-6 and TRBJ2-6; the D call of TRBD1 rests on TCRdb alone, since no DNA is present to check it. Per germline, CDR1 SGHDT and CDR2 YYEEEE. CDR3 length equals 16 residues. CDR3 sequence reads: CASSRTALTGANVLTF.

The chain couples TRBV12-3 or TRBV12-4 to TRBJ2-7; TCRdb's D gene call, TRBD2, goes unchecked for lack of DNA. This CDR3 contains 13 residues. CDR3 protein: CASSPSGKGEQYF.

V gene TRBV10-3 combines with J gene TRBJ2-1; TCRdb calls TRBD1, which cannot be checked without DNA. Per the germline V gene, CDR1 is ENHRY and CDR2 is SYGVKD. The CDR3 has 17 residues. This chain's CDR3 is CAISENAGGSGENEQFF.

The chain recombines TRBV9 with TRBJ2-1; TCRdb returns TRBD1, unconfirmable since there is no DNA. Germline V lookup: CDR1 SGDLS, CDR2 YYNGEE. This CDR3 region has 13 residues. CDR3 sequence: CASSPRTVGEQFF.

The chain recombines TRBV10-3 with TRBJ2-1; the TRBD2 assignment by TCRdb is unverifiable without DNA. Germline loops: CDR1 ENHRY, CDR2 SYGVKD. The length of the CDR3 is 13 residues. The chain's CDR3 is CAISVGGYNEQFF.

V and J are TRBV28 and TRBJ2-7; the D gene TCRdb calls, TRBD2, cannot be checked with no DNA. Germline CDR1 MDHEN, CDR2 SYDVKM. The CDR3 sequence is 18 residues long. CDR3 sequence reads: CASSPPGLAGGLSYEQYF. Complete variable domain (other parts from reference TRBV28 and TRBJ2-7): DVKVTQSSRYLVKRTGEKVFLECVQDMDHENMFWYRQDPGLGLRLIYFSYDVKMKEKGDIPEGYSVSREKKERFSLILESASTNQTSMYLCASSPPGLAGGLSYEQYFGPGTRLTVT.

The chain uses TRBV5-1 and TRBJ1-3. From germline, CDR1 is SGHRS and CDR2 YFSETQ. CDR3 length: 15 residues. The CDR3 spells CASSLDGISGNTIYF.

The chain couples TRBV28 to TRBJ2-5; as DNA is missing, the TRBD2 call by TCRdb cannot be tested. This CDR3 is 15 amino acids long. Germline V gene lookup returns CDR1 MDHEN and CDR2 SYDVKM. CDR3 loop: CATLPFGTREETQYF.

The rearrangement links TRBV11-2 to TRBJ2-7; TCRdb indicates TRBD2, and absent DNA this call remains unverified. This CDR3 is built from 15 residues. CDR1 and CDR2 (germline): SGHAT, FQNNGV. CDR3 loop: CASSSGRLAGYEQYF.

The chain combines TRBV9 with TRBJ1-5. The germline V gene encodes CDR1 SGDLS and CDR2 YYNGEE. This CDR3 has 15 amino acids. This chain's CDR3 is CASSPEGGRNQPQHF.

The chain has TRBV28 and TRBJ2-7; TCRdb's D call, TRBD2, is unchecked because there is no DNA. This CDR3 is 14 amino acids long. CDR1 and CDR2 from the germline V gene are MDHEN and SYDVKM. The CDR3 reads CASASLGVLGEQYF.

The chain uses TRBV5-1 and TRBJ1-1. Germline-derived CDR1 and CDR2 are SGHRS and YFSETQ. This CDR3 spans 16 amino acids. The CDR3 loop is CASSLDSRIVGTEAFF. Full variable domain (rest looked up from reference TRBV5-1 and TRBJ1-1): KAGVTQTPRYLIKTRGQQVTLSCSPISGHRSVSWYQQTPGQGLQFLFEYFSETQRNKGNFPGRFSGRQFSNSRSEMNVSTLELGDSALYLCASSLDSRIVGTEAFFGQGTRLTVV.

The V and J genes are TRBV12-3 or TRBV12-4 and TRBJ2-3; TCRdb designates TRBD2, a call that cannot be tested without DNA. The CDR3 runs 16 residues. The CDR3 is CASSHGSGGATDTQYF.

The V and J genes are TRBV2 and TRBJ2-1. The CDR3 has 14 amino acids. Per germline, CDR1 SNHLY and CDR2 FYNNEI. The CDR3 reads CASSERGSYNEQFF.

This rearrangement joins TRBV2 to TRBJ1-1. In germline, CDR1 is SNHLY, CDR2 FYNNEI. The CDR3 runs 13 residues. The CDR3 loop is CASSALENTEAFF.

V usage is TRBV20-1 and J usage is TRBJ2-2; TCRdb returns TRBD1, unconfirmable since there is no DNA. CDR1 DFQATT and CDR2 SNEGSKA come from the germline V gene (reference sequence). CDR3 length: 15 residues. CDR3 sequence: CSARPRQGYTGELFF.

The chain joins TRBV12-3 or TRBV12-4 to TRBJ1-6; TCRdb selects TRBD1, and the lack of DNA leaves this call unchecked. There are 14 residues in the CDR3. The CDR3 sequence is CASSPPGRNSPLHF.

The chain has TRBV9 and TRBJ1-2; TCRdb designates TRBD1, a call that cannot be tested without DNA. This CDR3 region has 15 residues. Germline V gives CDR1 SGDLS, CDR2 YYNGEE. The CDR3 reads CASSRGQILIEGYTF.

The chain joins TRBV2 to TRBJ1-4. CDR3 length: 14 amino acids. The germline gives CDR1 SNHLY, CDR2 FYNNEI. The CDR3 region is CASRVAEGHEKLFF.

This sequence joins TRBV5-1 and TRBJ1-1; the TCRdb D gene call, TRBD1, has no DNA to confirm it. The CDR3 covers 14 residues. Germline V CDR1 and CDR2: SGHRS, YFSETQ. This CDR3 is CASSLAPPRNEAFF.